Sequencing of this T cell receptor beta chain was carried out in a study of shared clonotypes between healthy human individuals. Trimming took 7 bases from V and 7 from J; bases not matched to a gene: 3. From germline, CDR1 is SGHRS and CDR2 YFSETQ. The CDR3 covers 11 residues. Libraries were prepared by immunoSEQ multiplex PCR; TCRdb keeps only in-frame clonotypes and omits some of them. The data contain 2 million to 3 million clones, approximately 90% of them singletons. The sequencing sample was made of naive CD4+ T cells sorted from blood. Described subset: CD45RA+ positively selected. The source is a man aged 18 to 30 in good health. The rearrangement uses TRBV5-1 and TRBJ2-5, with 8 bases fitting TRBD2. The DNA for the CDR3 is TGCGCCAGCCGACTAGCGACGACCCAGTACTTC. The encoded protein is CASRLATTQYF.